The clone carrying this TCR beta chain was recorded at least ten times. Its antigen is unidentified. The ends were cut back, 7 bases at V and 0 bases at J, with 13 bases in the middle. The CDR3 totals 15 residues. From germline, CDR1 is SGHAT and CDR2 FQNNGV. This record comes from a study of T cells after yellow fever vaccination. The study made its TCR cDNA through 5'RACE template switching. That step introduced a universal primer site along with UMIs. Via MiXCR, TCRdb re-called the 5' RACE reads, giving one row per CDR3 protein. The sample consists of a few hundred thousand distinct CDR3 sequences, around 8.1% of them appearing once. Notes on the study in general: Clonotypes found in both CD4 and CD8 compartments made up a small share. The secondary response was weaker, and its peak arrived faster, on day 5 versus 15. Abundant clonotypes (contaminants from the bulk population) could be present in FACS-sorted repertoires.

The origin of this receptor is a man younger than 35 who received the YFV17D yellow fever vaccine. The sample consisted of PBMCs, taken 45 days after the first yellow fever vaccination. The chain couples TRBV11-2 to TRBJ1-5, with D unresolved. CDR3 in DNA: TGTGCCAGCAATATCGATAGCCATAGCAATCAGCCCCAGCATTTT. Translated, it gives CASNIDSHSNQPQHF.